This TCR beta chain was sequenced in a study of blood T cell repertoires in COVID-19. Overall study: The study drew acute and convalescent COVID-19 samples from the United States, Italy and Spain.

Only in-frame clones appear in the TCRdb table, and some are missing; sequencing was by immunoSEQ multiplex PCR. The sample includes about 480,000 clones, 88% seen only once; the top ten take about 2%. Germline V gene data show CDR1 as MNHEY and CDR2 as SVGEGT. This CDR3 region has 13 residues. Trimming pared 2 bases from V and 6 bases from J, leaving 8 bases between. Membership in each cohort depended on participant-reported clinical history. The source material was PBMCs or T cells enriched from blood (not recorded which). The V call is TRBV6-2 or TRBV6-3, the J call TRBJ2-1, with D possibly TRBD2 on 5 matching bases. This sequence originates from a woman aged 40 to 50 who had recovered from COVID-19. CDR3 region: CASSYGELNEQFF. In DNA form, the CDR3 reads TGTGCCAGCAGTTACGGGGAGCTCAATGAGCAGTTCTTC.